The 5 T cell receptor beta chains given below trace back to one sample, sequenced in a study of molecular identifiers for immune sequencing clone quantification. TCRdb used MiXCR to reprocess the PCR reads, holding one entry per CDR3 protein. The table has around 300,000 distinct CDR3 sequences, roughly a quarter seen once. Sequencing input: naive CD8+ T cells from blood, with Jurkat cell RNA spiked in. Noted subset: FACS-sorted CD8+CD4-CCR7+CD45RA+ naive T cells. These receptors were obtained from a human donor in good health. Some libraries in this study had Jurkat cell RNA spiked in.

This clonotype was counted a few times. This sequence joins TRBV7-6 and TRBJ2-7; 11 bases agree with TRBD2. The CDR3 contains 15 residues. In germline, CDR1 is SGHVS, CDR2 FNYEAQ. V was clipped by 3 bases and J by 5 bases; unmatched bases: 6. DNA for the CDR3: TGTGCCAGCAGCTTCCTCCTAGCGGGGGGCGACGAGCAGTACTTC. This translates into CASSFLLAGGDEQYF.

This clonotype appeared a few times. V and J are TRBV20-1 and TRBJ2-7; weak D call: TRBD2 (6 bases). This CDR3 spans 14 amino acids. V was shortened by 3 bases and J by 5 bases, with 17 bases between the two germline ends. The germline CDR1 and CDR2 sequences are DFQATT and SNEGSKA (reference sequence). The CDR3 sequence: CSARGGERPDEQYF. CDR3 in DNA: TGCAGTGCTAGGGGGGGTGAACGTCCCGACGAGCAGTACTTC.

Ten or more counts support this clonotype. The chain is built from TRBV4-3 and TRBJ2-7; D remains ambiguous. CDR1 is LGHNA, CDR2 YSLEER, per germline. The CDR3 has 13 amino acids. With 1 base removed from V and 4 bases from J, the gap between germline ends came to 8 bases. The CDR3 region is CASSQGLQYEQYF. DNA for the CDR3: TGCGCCAGCAGCCAAGGTTTGCAGTACGAGCAGTACTTC.

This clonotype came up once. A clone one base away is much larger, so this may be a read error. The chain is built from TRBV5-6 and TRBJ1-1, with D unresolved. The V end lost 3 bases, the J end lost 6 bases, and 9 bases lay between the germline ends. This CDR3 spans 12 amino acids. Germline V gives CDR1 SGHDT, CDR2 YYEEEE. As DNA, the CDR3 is TGTGCCAGCAGCTCGGTAGGCGCTGAAGCTTTCTTT. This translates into CASSSVGAEAFF.

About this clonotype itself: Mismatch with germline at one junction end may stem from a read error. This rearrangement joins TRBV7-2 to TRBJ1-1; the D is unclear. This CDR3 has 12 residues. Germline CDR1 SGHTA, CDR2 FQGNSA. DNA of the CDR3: TGTGCGAGCCGCTGTTCGGGCACTGAAGCTCTCTTT. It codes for CASRCSGTEALF.